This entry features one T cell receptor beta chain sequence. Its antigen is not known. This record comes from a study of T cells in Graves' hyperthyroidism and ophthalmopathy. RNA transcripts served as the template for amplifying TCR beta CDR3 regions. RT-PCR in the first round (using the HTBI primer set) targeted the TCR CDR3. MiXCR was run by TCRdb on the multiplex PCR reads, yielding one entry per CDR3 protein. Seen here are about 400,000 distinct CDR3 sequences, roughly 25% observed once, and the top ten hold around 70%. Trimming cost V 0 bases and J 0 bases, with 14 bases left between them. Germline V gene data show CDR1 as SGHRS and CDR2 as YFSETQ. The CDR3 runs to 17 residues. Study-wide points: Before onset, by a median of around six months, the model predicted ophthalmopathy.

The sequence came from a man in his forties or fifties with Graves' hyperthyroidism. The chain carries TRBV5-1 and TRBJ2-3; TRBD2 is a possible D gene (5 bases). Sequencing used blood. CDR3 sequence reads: CASSLEQVSDSTDTQYF. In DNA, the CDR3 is TGCGCCAGCAGCTTGGAGCAGGTTAGCGATAGCACAGATACGCAGTATTTT.